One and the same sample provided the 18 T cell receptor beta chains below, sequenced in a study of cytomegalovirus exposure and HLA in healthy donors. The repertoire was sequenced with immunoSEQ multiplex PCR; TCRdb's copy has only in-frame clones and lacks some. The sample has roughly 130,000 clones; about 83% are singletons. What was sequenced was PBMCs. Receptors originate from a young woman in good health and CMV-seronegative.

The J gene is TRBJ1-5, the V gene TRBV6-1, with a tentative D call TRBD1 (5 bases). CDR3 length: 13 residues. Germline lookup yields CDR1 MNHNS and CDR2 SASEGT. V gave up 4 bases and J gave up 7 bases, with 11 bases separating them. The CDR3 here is CASSVRVGQPQHF. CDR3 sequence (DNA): TGTGCCAGCAGTGTCAGGGTTGGGCAGCCCCAGCATTTT.

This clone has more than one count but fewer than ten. The CDR3: CASSFSGGGADTQYF. The CDR3 DNA follows: TGTGCCAGCAGCTTTAGCGGGGGGGGCGCAGATACGCAGTATTTT. The chain links TRBV9 to TRBJ2-3; the match to TRBD2 covers 11 bases. CDR1 SGDLS and CDR2 YYNGEE come from the germline V gene. V gave up 4 bases and J gave up 4 bases; unmatched junction bases: 5. The CDR3 consists of 15 residues. The whole variable domain, remainder taken from reference TRBV9 and TRBJ2-3, is DSGVTQTPKHLITATGQRVTLRCSPRSGDLSVYWYQQSLDQGLQFLIQYYNGEERAKGNILERFSAQQFPDLHSELNLSSLELGDSALYFCASSFSGGGADTQYFGPGTRLTVL.

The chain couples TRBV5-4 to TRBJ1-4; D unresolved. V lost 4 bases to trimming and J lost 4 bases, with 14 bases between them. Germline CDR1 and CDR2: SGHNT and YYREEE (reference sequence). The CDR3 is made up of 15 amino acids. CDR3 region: CASSRDRGGNEKLFF. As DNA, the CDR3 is TGTGCCAGCAGCAGAGACCGTGGAGGTAATGAAAAACTGTTTTTT.

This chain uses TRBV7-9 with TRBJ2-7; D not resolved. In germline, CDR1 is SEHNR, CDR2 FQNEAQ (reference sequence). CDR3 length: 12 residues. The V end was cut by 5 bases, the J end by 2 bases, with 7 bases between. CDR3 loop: CASSQDTYEQYF. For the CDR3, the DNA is TGTGCCAGCAGCCAAGACACCTACGAGCAGTACTTC.

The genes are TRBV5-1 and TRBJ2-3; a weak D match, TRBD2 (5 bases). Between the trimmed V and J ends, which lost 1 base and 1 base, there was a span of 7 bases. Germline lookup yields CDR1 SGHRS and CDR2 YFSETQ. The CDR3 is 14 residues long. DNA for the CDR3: TGCGCCAGCAGCTTGCTCGGGGGCACAGATACGCAGTATTTT. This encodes CASSLLGGTDTQYF.

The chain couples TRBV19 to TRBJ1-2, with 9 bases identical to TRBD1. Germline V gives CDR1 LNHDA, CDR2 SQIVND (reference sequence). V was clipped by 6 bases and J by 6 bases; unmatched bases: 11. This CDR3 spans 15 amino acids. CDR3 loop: CASRKVRDRVHGYTF. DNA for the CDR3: TGTGCCAGTAGGAAAGTCCGGGACAGGGTGCATGGCTACACCTTC.

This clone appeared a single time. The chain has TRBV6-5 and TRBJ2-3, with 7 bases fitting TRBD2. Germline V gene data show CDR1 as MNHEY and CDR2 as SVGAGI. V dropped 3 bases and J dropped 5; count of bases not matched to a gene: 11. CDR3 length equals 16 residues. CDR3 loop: CASSYKRTGGRDTQYF. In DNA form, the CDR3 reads TGTGCCAGCAGTTATAAAAGGACGGGGGGTAGAGATACGCAGTATTTT.

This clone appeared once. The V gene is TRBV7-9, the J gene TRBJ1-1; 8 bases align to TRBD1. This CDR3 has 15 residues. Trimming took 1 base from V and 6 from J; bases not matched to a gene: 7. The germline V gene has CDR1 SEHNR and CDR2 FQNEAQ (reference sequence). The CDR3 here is CASSLGTGSSAEAFF. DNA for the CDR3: TGTGCCAGCAGCTTAGGGACAGGGTCTTCGGCTGAAGCTTTCTTT.

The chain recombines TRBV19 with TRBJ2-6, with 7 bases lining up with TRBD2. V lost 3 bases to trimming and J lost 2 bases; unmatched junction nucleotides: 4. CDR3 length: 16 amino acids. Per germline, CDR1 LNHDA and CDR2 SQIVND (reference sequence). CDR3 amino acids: CASSMWGRAGANVLTF. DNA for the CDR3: TGTGCCAGTAGTATGTGGGGGAGGGCTGGGGCCAACGTCCTGACTTTC. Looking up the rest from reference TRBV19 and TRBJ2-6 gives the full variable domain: DGGITQSPKYLFRKEGQNVTLSCEQNLNHDAMYWYRQDPGQGLRLIYYSQIVNDFQKGDIAEGYSVSREKKESFPLTVTSAQKNPTAFYLCASSMWGRAGANVLTFGAGSRLTVL.

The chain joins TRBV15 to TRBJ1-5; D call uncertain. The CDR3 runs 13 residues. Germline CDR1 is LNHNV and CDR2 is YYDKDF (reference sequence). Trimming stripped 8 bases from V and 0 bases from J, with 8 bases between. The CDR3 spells CATGVDSNQPQHF. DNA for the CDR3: TGTGCCACCGGAGTAGATAGCAATCAGCCCCAGCATTTT.

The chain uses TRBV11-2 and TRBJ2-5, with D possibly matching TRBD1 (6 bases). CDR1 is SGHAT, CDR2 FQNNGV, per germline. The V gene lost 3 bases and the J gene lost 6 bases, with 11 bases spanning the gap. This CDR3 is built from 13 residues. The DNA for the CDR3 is TGTGCCAGCAGCTTGGTAACAGGGCAGACCCAGTACTTC. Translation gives CASSLVTGQTQYF.

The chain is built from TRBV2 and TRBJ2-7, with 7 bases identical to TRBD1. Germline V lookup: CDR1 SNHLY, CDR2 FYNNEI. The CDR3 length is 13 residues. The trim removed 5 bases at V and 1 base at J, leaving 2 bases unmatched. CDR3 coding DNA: TGTGCCAGCAGTTGGGACAGATCCTACGAGCAGTACTTC. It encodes CASSWDRSYEQYF.

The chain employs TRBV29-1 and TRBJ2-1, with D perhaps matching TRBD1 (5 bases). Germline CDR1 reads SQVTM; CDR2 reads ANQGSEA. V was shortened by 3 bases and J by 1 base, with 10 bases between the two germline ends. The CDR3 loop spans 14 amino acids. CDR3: CSVEDNFSYNEQFF. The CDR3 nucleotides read TGCAGCGTTGAGGACAACTTTTCCTACAATGAGCAGTTCTTC.

The chain's CDR3 is CTSSGGLAENTDTQYF. Here the CDR3 DNA reads TGCACCAGCAGCGGGGGACTAGCGGAAAACACAGATACGCAGTATTTT. The rearrangement joins TRBV1 to TRBJ2-3; the DNA was not compared with TRBD2, the D call given in the table. TRBV1 is tagged as a pseudogene. The CDR3 contains 16 residues.

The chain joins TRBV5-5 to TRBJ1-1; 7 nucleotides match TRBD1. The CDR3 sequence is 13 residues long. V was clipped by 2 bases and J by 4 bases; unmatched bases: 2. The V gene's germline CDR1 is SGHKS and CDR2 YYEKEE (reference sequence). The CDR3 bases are TGTGCCAGCAGCTTTCGACAGGGCACTGAAGCTTTCTTT. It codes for CASSFRQGTEAFF.

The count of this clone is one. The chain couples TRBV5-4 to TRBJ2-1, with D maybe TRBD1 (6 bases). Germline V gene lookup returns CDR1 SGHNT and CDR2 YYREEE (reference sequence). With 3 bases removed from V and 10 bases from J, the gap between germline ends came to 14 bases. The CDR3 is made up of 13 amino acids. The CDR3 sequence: CASSSDSPREQFF. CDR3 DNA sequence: TGTGCCAGCAGCTCGGACAGTCCCCGGGAGCAGTTCTTC. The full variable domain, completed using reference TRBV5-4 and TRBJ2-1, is ETGVTQSPTHLIKTRGQQVTLRCSSQSGHNTVSWYQQALGQGPQFIFQYYREEENGRGNFPPRFSGLQFPNYSSELNVNALELDDSALYLCASSSDSPREQFFGPGTRLTVL.

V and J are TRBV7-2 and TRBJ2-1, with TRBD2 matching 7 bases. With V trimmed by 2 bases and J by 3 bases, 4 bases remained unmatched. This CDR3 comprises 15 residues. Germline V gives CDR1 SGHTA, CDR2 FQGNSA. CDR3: CASSLNGGIYNEQFF. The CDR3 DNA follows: TGTGCCAGCAGCTTAAACGGGGGGATCTACAATGAGCAGTTCTTC.

In nucleotides, the CDR3 is TGCGCCAGCAGCTTGGGTCACGGGGACACCGGGGAGCTGTTTTTT. It specifies CASSLGHGDTGELFF. The V and J genes are TRBV5-1 and TRBJ2-2; D possibly corresponds to TRBD2 (5 bases). With 0 bases removed from V and 3 bases from J, the gap between germline ends came to 9 bases. The germline V gene encodes CDR1 SGHRS and CDR2 YFSETQ. This CDR3 comprises 15 residues.